These 19 T cell receptor beta chains were all obtained from the same sample, sequenced in a study of blood T cell repertoires in COVID-19. Data came from immunoSEQ multiplex PCR; TCRdb stores just in-frame clones and leaves some out. The table records 250,000 to 300,000 clones, 81% of them present only once. Sequenced input: peripheral blood. These receptors originate from a woman aged 60-70 years with active or convalescent COVID-19.

The CDR3 sequence is CASSFPGGPEQYF. The DNA for the CDR3 is TGTGCCAGCAGCTTTCCGGGGGGGCCCGAGCAGTACTTC. The chain recombines TRBV5-4 with TRBJ2-7, with 8 bases fitting TRBD2. J gave up 6 bases and V 2 bases, and 4 bases lay outside the gene matches. This CDR3 comprises 13 residues. Germline V lookup: CDR1 SGHNT, CDR2 YYREEE (reference sequence).

V usage is TRBV19 and J usage is TRBJ2-5, with D possibly matching TRBD1 (5 bases). Trimming removed 11 bases from V and 4 bases from J, with 23 bases in between. The length of the CDR3 is 15 residues. Germline assignment: CDR1 LNHDA and CDR2 SQIVND (reference sequence). CDR3 sequence (DNA): TGTGCCCCGGCTTTCTTTAGGGGTTGGGGAGAGACCCAGTACTTC. Translated: CAPAFFRGWGETQYF.

This chain links TRBV6-6 with TRBJ2-7; D is unclear. V was trimmed by 5 bases and J by 4 bases, leaving 9 bases between them. The CDR3 has 12 residues. CDR1 and CDR2 (germline): MNHNY, SVGAGI (reference sequence). DNA for the CDR3: TGTGCCAGCAGTCCTACGGTATACGAGCAGTACTTC. Translated, it gives CASSPTVYEQYF.

This clone showed up many times. The J gene is TRBJ2-7, the V gene TRBV29-1; perhaps TRBD2 as D (6 bases). CDR1 SQVTM and CDR2 ANQGSEA come from the germline V gene. Trimming stripped 5 bases from V and 3 bases from J, with 14 bases between. This CDR3 comprises 13 residues. CDR3 sequence reads: CSVRGVGGYEQYF. CDR3 coding DNA: TGCAGCGTTCGAGGGGTGGGAGGCTACGAGCAGTACTTC.

The chain has TRBV10-3 and TRBJ2-2; D perhaps matches TRBD1 (5 bases). V was shortened by 8 bases and J by 2 bases, with 15 bases between the two germline ends. This CDR3 comprises 15 residues. Per germline, CDR1 ENHRY and CDR2 SYGVKD. The CDR3 nucleotides read TGTGCCATCGGTGGAAAGGGGATTAACACCGGGGAGCTGTTTTTT. It yields the protein CAIGGKGINTGELFF.

This rearrangement joins TRBV12-5 to TRBJ2-2; 8 nucleotides agree with TRBD1. The V segment lost 5 bases and the J segment 5 bases; nucleotides outside the gene matches: 7. The CDR3 extends over 15 amino acids. Looked up from germline, CDR1 is LGHNT and CDR2 is FRNRAP. The chain's CDR3 is CASGQDWTGTGELFF. CDR3 coding DNA: TGTGCTAGTGGTCAGGATTGGACAGGGACCGGGGAGCTGTTTTTT.

The chain employs TRBV10-2 and TRBJ2-5; 12 bases line up with TRBD1. This CDR3 spans 16 amino acids. Germline V gene sequence: CDR1 WSHSY, CDR2 SAAADI. The V and J ends lost 3 bases and 5 bases, in that order; junction bases with no gene match: 7. CDR3 residues: CASSESGTGGRETQYF. Here the CDR3 DNA reads TGCGCCAGCAGTGAATCCGGGACAGGGGGCCGCGAGACCCAGTACTTC.

The chain couples TRBV10-3 to TRBJ1-5, with 8 bases fitting TRBD1. This CDR3 has 13 amino acids. Per germline, CDR1 ENHRY and CDR2 SYGVKD. Unmatched junction bases numbered 6, after V lost 11 bases and J lost 3 bases. CDR3 amino acids: CASDRGDNQPQHF. The CDR3 nucleotides read TGTGCCTCAGACAGGGGAGACAATCAGCCCCAGCATTTT.

The count of this clone is one. The chain has TRBV6-2 or TRBV6-3 and TRBJ2-3; 7 bases align to TRBD1. Germline loops: CDR1 MNHEY, CDR2 SVGEGT. The V gene end was trimmed by 6 bases and the J gene end by 2 bases; junction bases not matched to a gene: 8. This CDR3 is built from 15 residues. In DNA, the CDR3 is TGTGCCAGCAGCGAATACAGGGGACCCACAGATACGCAGTATTTT. This gives the protein CASSEYRGPTDTQYF.

This chain links TRBV6-6 with TRBJ1-2, with D unresolved. From germline, CDR1 is MNHNY and CDR2 SVGAGI (reference sequence). Trimming left V 8 bases short and J 2 bases short, with 12 bases between. The CDR3 totals 13 residues. The CDR3: CASDGQRNYGYTF. In DNA form, the CDR3 reads TGTGCCAGCGATGGGCAGCGGAACTATGGCTACACCTTC.

The V and J genes are TRBV19 and TRBJ1-5; the D gene is possibly TRBD1 (5 bases). Germline-derived CDR1 and CDR2 are LNHDA and SQIVND (reference sequence). There are 14 residues in the CDR3. Trimming cost V 4 bases and J 0 bases, with 7 bases left between them. The CDR3 spells CASSTTVSNQPQHF. CDR3 coding DNA: TGTGCCAGTAGTACGACAGTTAGCAATCAGCCCCAGCATTTT.

This chain uses TRBV6-6 with TRBJ1-1, with TRBD1 as a possible D gene (6 bases). V lost 2 bases and J lost 6, with 10 bases in between. The CDR3 consists of 13 residues. CDR1 MNHNY and CDR2 SVGAGI come from the germline V gene (reference sequence). The CDR3 nucleotides read TGTGCCAGCAGTTACAGGGGGGGACCTGAAGCTTTCTTT. Protein product: CASSYRGGPEAFF.

Regarding this clone: The same CDR3 can be traced to other DNA sequences in this sample. The V call is TRBV27, the J call TRBJ2-7; D is perhaps TRBD1 (6 bases). The CDR3 length is 13 residues. V was cut by 3 bases and J by 1 base, with 7 bases left in between. Germline V gene lookup returns CDR1 MNHEY and CDR2 SMNVEV (reference sequence). CDR3 sequence (DNA): TGTGCCAGCAGTTTTGGACAGTCCTACGAGCAGTACTTC. Its protein product is CASSFGQSYEQYF.

V and J are TRBV2 and TRBJ1-4; 8 bases agree with TRBD1. The germline CDR1 and CDR2 sequences are SNHLY and FYNNEI. V lost 6 bases, J lost 3 bases, and 6 bases stayed unmatched. This CDR3 spans 15 amino acids. CDR3 nucleotide sequence: TGTGCCAGCAGGCAGCAGGGGGCCTCTAATGAAAAACTGTTTTTT. Translated, it gives CASRQQGASNEKLFF.

J is TRBJ1-1 and V is TRBV20-1; tentatively, D is TRBD1 (6 bases). V lost 3 bases, J lost 6 bases, and 11 bases lay in between. Germline V CDR1 and CDR2: DFQATT, SNEGSKA (reference sequence). There are 12 residues in the CDR3. The CDR3 is CSASDGGPEAFF. CDR3 sequence (DNA): TGCAGTGCTAGTGACGGGGGGCCTGAAGCTTTCTTT.

This sequence joins TRBV10-3 and TRBJ2-7, with TRBD1 matching over 7 bases. This CDR3 has 13 amino acids. The germline V gene has CDR1 ENHRY and CDR2 SYGVKD. Losses at the gene ends were 1 base for V and 7 bases for J; bases not matched to a gene: 4. The CDR3 bases are TGTGCCATCAGTGAGTACAGGGGTCGGGAGCAGTACTTC. This translates into CAISEYRGREQYF.

The chain uses TRBV5-6 and TRBJ1-4; D gene ambiguous. CDR3 length: 14 residues. V was shortened by 0 bases and J by 4 bases, with 7 bases between the two germline ends. Germline V gives CDR1 SGHDT, CDR2 YYEEEE. The CDR3: CASSLGQVNEKLFF. The DNA of the CDR3 is TGTGCCAGCAGCTTGGGGCAGGTTAATGAAAAACTGTTTTTT.

The chain links TRBV15 to TRBJ2-3; 7 bases line up with TRBD2. The CDR3 contains 21 residues. Germline CDR1 reads LNHNV; CDR2 reads YYDKDF (reference sequence). The junction had 20 bases not matched to a gene; V was cut back by 0 bases and J by 2 bases. The CDR3 DNA follows: TGTGCCACCAGCAGAGACCACAAGGGCGGGGGAAAGATAGTTGCCACAGATACGCAGTATTTT. Its protein is CATSRDHKGGGKIVATDTQYF.

This rearrangement joins TRBV23-1 to TRBJ1-1; D remains unclear. TRBV23-1 has ORF status, its function being uncertain. The V end was cut by 0 bases, the J end by 0 bases, with 8 bases between. This CDR3 comprises 15 residues. CDR3 bases: TGCGCCAGCAGTCAATCAGCTCTGGTGAACACTGAAGCTTTCTTT. Its protein is CASSQSALVNTEAFF.